The rows below give T cell receptor beta chains drawn from one sample of a study of cytomegalovirus exposure and HLA in healthy donors. TCRdb's table, derived via immunoSEQ multiplex PCR, lists solely in-frame clones and lacks some. The table lists roughly 52,000 clones, 90% of them singletons, with less than 4% in the top ten. Input material: PBMCs. The receptors were sampled from a man younger than 30 in good health and CMV-seronegative. Each CDR3 is given with its conserved first and last residue. Each record gives: clone size, D gene, V gene, J gene, CDR3 protein, CDR3 DNA. A D gene is named only where the DNA matches it firmly. Size is omitted from some rows. Given values are once, few, many or a class for expanded clones.

>NA|NA|TRBV7-9|TRBJ2-7
CASSSQGSHEQYF
TGTGCCAGCAGCTCCCAGGGTTCCCACGAGCAGTACTTC
>NA|NA|TRBV20-1|TRBJ1-1
CSVALRGLAFF
TGCAGTGTCGCCTTGCGGGGGCTGGCTTTCTTT
>NA|NA|TRBV11-1|TRBJ2-2
CASSSRASTGELFF
TGTGCCAGCAGCTCGCGAGCGTCAACCGGGGAGCTGTTTTTT
>NA|NA|TRBV14|TRBJ1-4
CASSQGGGGLFF
TGTGCCAGCAGCCAAGGAGGGGGGGGACTGTTTTTT
>NA|TRBD1|TRBV7-4|TRBJ1-5
CASSPGQEPNQPQHF
TGTGCCAGCAGCCCTGGACAGGAACCCAATCAGCCCCAGCATTTT
>NA|NA|TRBV28|TRBJ1-5
CASSGNQPQHF
TGTGCCAGCAGCGGGAATCAGCCCCAGCATTTT
>NA|NA|TRBV6-1|TRBJ1-3
CASRDRTYSGNTIYF
TGTGCCAGCAGGGACAGAACTTACTCTGGAAACACCATATATTTT
>once|NA|TRBV7-6|TRBJ2-7
CASSPTASQTYEQYF
TGTGCCAGCAGCCCCACAGCCTCCCAAACCTACGAGCAGTACTTC
>once|NA|TRBV27|TRBJ2-5
CASSLSEQETQYF
TGTGCCAGCAGTTTATCGGAGCAAGAGACCCAGTACTTC
>NA|NA|TRBV23-1|TRBJ2-3
CASSQSSRNTPDTQYF
TGCGCCAGCAGTCAATCGTCAAGAAATACACCAGATACGCAGTATTTT
>NA|TRBD2|TRBV29-1|TRBJ2-1
CSVEGPGLAGGLYNEQFF
TGCAGCGTTGAAGGCCCGGGACTAGCGGGAGGTCTCTACAATGAGCAGTTCTTC
>few|NA|TRBV5-6|TRBJ2-7
CASSFRLEQYF
TGTGCCAGCAGCTTCCGACTGGAGCAGTACTTC
>NA|TRBD2|TRBV9|TRBJ2-1
CASSKSGTTYNEQFF
TGTGCCAGCAGCAAGTCCGGGACTACCTACAATGAGCAGTTCTTC
>NA|NA|TRBV7-3|TRBJ1-3
CASSLSGGNTIYF
TGTGCCAGCAGCTTGTCAGGTGGAAACACCATATATTTT
>NA|TRBD2|TRBV6-1|TRBJ2-7
CATYPGGSGGEQYF
TGTGCCACCTATCCCGGCGGGAGCGGGGGCGAGCAGTACTTC
>NA|NA|TRBV7-2|TRBJ2-2
CASSPLKISGELFF
TGTGCCAGCAGCCCACTTAAAATCTCCGGGGAGCTGTTTTTT
>NA|NA|TRBV6-6|TRBJ2-1
CASTKGDSGAYNEQFF
TGTGCCAGCACCAAAGGGGATAGCGGAGCATACAATGAGCAGTTCTTC
>NA|TRBD2|TRBV18|TRBJ2-1
CASSPTSGQYNEQFF
TGTGCCAGCTCGCCTACTAGCGGGCAGTACAATGAGCAGTTCTTC
>once|NA|TRBV5-4|TRBJ2-7
CASSFSGSYEQYF
TGTGCCAGCAGCTTTAGCGGCTCCTACGAGCAGTACTTC